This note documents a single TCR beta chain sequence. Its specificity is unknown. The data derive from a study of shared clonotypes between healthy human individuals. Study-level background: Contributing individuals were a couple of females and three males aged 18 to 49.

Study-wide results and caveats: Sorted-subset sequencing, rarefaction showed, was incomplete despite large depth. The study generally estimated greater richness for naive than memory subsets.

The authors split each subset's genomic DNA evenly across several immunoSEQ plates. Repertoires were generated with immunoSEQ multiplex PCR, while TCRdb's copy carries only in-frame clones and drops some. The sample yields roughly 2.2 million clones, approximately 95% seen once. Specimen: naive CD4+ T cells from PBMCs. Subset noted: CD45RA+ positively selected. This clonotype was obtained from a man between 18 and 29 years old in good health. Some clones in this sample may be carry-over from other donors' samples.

This CDR3 reads CASSPGHNTDTQYF. CDR3 sequence (DNA): TGCGCCAGCAGCCCGGGACATAACACAGATACGCAGTATTTT. This chain joins TRBV5-1 and TRBJ2-3, with D possibly TRBD1 on 6 matching bases. The CDR3 runs to 14 residues. V was clipped by 4 bases and J by 2 bases, with 11 bases between them. Germline CDR1 reads SGHRS; CDR2 reads YFSETQ.